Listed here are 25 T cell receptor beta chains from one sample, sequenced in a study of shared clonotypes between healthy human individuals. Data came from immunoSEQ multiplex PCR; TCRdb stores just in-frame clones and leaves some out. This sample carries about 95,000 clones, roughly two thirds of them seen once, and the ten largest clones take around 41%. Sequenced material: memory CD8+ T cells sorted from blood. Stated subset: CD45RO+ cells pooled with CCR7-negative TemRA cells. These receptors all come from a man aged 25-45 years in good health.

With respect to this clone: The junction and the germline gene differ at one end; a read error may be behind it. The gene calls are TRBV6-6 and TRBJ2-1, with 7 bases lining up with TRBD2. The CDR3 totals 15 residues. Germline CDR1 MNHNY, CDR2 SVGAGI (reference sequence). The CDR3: CASSYSREVYNEQFF. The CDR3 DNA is TGTGCCAGCAGCTACTCTCGGGAGGTATACAATGAGCAGTTCTTC.

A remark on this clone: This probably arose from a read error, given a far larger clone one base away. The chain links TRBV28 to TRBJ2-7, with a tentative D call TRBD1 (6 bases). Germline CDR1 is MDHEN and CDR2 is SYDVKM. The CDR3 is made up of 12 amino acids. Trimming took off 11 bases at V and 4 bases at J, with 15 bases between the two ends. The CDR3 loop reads CAGTPGVYEQYF. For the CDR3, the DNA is TGTGCCGGCACCCCAGGGGTATACGAGCAGTACTTC.

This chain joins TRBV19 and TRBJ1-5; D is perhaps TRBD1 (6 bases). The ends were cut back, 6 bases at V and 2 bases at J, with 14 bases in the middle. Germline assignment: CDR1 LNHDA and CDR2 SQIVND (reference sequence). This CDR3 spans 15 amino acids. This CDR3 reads CASSPNRVRNQPQHF. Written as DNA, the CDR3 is TGTGCCAGTAGCCCGAACAGGGTTCGCAATCAGCCCCAGCATTTT.

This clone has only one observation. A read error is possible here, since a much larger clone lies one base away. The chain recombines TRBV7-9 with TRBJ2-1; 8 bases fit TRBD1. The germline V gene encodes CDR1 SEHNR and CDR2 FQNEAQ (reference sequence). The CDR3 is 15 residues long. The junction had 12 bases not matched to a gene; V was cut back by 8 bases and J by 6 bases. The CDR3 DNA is TGTGCCAGCGGCCCCCAGGACAGGGCGTTCAATGAGCAGTTCTTC. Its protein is CASGPQDRAFNEQFF. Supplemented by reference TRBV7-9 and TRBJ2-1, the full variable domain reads DTGVSQNPRHKITKRGQNVTFRCDPISEHNRLYWYRQTLGQGPEFLTYFQNEAQLEKSRLLSDRFSAERPKGSFSTLEIQRTEQGDSAMYLCASGPQDRAFNEQFFGPGTRLTVL.

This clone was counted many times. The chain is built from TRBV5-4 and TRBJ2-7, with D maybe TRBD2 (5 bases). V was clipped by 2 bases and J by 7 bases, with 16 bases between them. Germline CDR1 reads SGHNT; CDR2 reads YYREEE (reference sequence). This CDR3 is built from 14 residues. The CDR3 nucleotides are TGTGCCAGCAGCTTCTCCGTATCCTCGGGGGAGCAGTACTTC. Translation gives CASSFSVSSGEQYF.

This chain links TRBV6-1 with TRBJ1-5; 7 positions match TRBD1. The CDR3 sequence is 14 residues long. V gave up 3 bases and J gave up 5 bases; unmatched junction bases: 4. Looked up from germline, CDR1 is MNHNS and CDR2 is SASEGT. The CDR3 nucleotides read TGTGCCAGCAGTGAGGGGGACAGCTATCAGCCCCAGCATTTT. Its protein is CASSEGDSYQPQHF.

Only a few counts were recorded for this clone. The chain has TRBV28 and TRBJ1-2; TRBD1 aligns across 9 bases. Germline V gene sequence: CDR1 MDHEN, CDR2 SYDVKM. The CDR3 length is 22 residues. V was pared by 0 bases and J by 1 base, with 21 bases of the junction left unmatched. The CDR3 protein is CASSLWSGTGSPSHGDNYGYTF. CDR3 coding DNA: TGTGCCAGCAGTTTATGGTCCGGGACAGGGTCCCCCTCACACGGAGATAACTATGGCTACACCTTC.

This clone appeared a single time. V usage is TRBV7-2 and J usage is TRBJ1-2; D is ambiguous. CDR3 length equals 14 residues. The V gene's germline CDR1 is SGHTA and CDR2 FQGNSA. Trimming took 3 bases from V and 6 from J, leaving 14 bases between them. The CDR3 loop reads CASSLPVRLNGYTF. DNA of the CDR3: TGTGCCAGCAGCTTGCCTGTCAGGCTGAATGGCTACACCTTC.

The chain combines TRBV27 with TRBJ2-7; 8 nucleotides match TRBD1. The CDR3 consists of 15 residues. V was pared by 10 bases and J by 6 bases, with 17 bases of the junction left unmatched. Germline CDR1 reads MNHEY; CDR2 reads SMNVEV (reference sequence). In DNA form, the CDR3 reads TGTGCCACGAAGACCGCGGGCCCCGGGACAGGCGAGCAGTACTTC. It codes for CATKTAGPGTGEQYF.

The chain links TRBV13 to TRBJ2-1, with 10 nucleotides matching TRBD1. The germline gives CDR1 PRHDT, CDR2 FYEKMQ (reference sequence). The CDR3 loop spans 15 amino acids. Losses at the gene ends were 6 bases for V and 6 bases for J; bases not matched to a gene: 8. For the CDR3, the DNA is TGTGCCAGCAGATATGGGACAGGGGCGTCCAATGAGCAGTTCTTC. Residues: CASRYGTGASNEQFF.

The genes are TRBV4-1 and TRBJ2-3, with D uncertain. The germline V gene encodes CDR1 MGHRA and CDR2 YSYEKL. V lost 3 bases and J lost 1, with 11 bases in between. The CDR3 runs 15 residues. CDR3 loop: CASSQLGRGTDTQYF. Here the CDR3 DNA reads TGCGCCAGCAGCCAGCTCGGACGCGGCACAGATACGCAGTATTTT.

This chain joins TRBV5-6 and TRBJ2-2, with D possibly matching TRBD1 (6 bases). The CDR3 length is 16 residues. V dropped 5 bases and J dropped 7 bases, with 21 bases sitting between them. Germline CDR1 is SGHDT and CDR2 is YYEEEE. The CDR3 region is CASSQKSLKDSGELFF. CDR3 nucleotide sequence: TGTGCCAGCAGTCAGAAGTCCCTCAAGGACAGCGGGGAGCTGTTTTTT.

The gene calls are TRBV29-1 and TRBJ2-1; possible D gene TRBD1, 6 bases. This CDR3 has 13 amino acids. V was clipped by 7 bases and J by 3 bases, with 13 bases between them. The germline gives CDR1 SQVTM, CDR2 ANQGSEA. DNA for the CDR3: TGCAGCGCTGGACAGTCCGACTACAATGAGCAGTTCTTC. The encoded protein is CSAGQSDYNEQFF.

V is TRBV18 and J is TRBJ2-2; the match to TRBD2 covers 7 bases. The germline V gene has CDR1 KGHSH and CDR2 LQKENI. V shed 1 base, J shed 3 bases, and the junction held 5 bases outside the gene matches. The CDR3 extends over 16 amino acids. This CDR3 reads CASSPLAGADTGELFF. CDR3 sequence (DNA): TGTGCCAGCTCACCACTGGCGGGAGCGGACACCGGGGAGCTGTTTTTT.

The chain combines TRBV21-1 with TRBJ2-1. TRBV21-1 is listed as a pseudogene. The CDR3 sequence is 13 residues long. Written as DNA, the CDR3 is TGTGCCAGCACCGGATACCCATACAATGAGCAGTTCTTC. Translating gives CASTGYPYNEQFF.

CDR3 residues: CASSVGGGGYEQYF. DNA for the CDR3: TGTGCCAGCAGTGTGGGGGGAGGGGGCTACGAGCAGTACTTC. The chain carries TRBV6-1 and TRBJ2-7; D is possibly TRBD2 (7 bases). Germline-derived CDR1 and CDR2 are MNHNS and SASEGT. The CDR3 runs to 14 residues. V was shortened by 4 bases and J by 3 bases, with 13 bases between the two germline ends.

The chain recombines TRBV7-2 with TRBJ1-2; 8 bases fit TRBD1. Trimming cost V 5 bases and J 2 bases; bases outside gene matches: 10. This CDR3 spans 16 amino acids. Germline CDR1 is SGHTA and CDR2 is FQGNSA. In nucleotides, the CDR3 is TGTGCCAGCAGCCCCTATTCAGGGGGCGAAAACTATGGCTACACCTTC. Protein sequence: CASSPYSGGENYGYTF.

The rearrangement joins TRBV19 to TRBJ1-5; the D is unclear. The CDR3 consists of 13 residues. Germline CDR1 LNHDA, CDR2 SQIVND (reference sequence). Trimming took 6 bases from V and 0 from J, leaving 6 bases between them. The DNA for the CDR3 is TGTGCCAGTAGCGACGTTAGCAATCAGCCCCAGCATTTT. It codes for CASSDVSNQPQHF. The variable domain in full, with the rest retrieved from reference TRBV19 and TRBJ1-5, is DGGITQSPKYLFRKEGQNVTLSCEQNLNHDAMYWYRQDPGQGLRLIYYSQIVNDFQKGDIAEGYSVSREKKESFPLTVTSAQKNPTAFYLCASSDVSNQPQHFGDGTRLSIL.

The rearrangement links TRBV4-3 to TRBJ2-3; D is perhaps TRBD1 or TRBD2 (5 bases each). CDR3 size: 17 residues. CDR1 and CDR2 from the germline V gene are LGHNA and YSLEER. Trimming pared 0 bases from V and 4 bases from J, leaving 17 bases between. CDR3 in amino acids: CASSQDGGPSTADTQYF. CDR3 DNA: TGCGCCAGCAGCCAAGATGGGGGACCAAGCACGGCAGATACGCAGTATTTT.

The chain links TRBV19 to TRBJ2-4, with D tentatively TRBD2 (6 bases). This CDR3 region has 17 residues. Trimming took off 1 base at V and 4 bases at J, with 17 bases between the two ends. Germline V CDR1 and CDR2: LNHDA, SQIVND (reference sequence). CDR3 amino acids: CASSIGAGGREKNIQYF. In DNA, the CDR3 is TGTGCCAGTAGTATAGGGGCCGGGGGACGGGAAAAAAACATTCAGTACTTC.

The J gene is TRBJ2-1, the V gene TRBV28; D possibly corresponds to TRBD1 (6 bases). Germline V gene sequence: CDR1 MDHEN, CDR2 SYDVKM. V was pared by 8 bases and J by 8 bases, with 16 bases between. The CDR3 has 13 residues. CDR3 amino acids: CASRRGWVYEQFF. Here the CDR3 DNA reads TGTGCCAGCCGCAGGGGATGGGTGTATGAGCAGTTCTTC.

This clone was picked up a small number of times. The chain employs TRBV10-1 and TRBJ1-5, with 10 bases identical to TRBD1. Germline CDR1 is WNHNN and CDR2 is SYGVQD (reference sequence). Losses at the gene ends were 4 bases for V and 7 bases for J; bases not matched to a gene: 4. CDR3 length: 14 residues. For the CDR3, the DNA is TGCGCCAGCAGTGGGGACAGGGGTGAACAGCCCCAGCATTTT. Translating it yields CASSGDRGEQPQHF.

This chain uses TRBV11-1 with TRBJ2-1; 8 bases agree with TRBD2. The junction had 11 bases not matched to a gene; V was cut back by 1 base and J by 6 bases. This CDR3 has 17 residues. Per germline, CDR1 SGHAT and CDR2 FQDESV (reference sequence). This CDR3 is CASSLGASGSHVNEQFF. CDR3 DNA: TGTGCCAGCAGCTTAGGCGCAAGCGGGAGTCACGTCAATGAGCAGTTCTTC. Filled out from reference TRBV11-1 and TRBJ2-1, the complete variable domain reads EAEVAQSPRYKITEKSQAVAFWCDPISGHATLYWYRQILGQGPELLVQFQDESVVDDSQLPKDRFSAERLKGVDSTLKIQPAELGDSAMYLCASSLGASGSHVNEQFFGPGTRLTVL.

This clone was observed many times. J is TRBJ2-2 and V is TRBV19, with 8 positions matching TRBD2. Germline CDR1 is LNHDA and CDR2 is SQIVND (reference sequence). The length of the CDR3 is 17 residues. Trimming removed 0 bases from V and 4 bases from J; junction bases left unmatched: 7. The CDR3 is CASSIDPSGSLTGELFF. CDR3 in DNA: TGTGCCAGTAGTATAGATCCCAGCGGGAGCCTCACCGGGGAGCTGTTTTTT.

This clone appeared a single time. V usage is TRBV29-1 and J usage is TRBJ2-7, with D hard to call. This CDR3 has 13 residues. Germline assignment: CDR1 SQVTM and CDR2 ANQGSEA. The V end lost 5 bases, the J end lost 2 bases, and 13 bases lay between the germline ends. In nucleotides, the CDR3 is TGCAGCGTTTTATCGGGCAATACCTACGAGCAGTACTTC. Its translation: CSVLSGNTYEQYF.